This T cell receptor (beta chain) was captured by sequencing in a study of beta chain features in type 1 diabetes. Study as a whole: Patients and healthy donors were similar in age, gender and cell yields. General study points: Type 1 diabetes patients had VDJ junctions that carried fewer insertions and more deletions.

Looked up from germline, CDR1 is SGHTA and CDR2 is FQGNSA. The V and J ends lost 7 bases and 5 bases, in that order; junction bases with no gene match: 9. The CDR3 is 14 residues long. Expressed TCRB transcripts were sequenced, since all the RNA that had been isolated was reverse transcribed. TCRdb's copy holds only in-frame clones and misses some; the assay was immunoSEQ multiplex PCR. The sample lists under 200,000 clones; approximately 9.1% were seen once. Per donor, one heparinised blood draw averaged about 116 mL. Comment on this clone: The target antigen is unknown.

The receptor's source is a young woman in good health. Input material: central memory CD4+ T cells from blood. The V and J genes are TRBV7-2 and TRBJ1-1; TRBD1 matches at 8 bases. The CDR3 protein is CASTPLNRGTEAFF. DNA for the CDR3: TGTGCCAGCACCCCCCTAAACAGGGGGACTGAAGCTTTCTTT.